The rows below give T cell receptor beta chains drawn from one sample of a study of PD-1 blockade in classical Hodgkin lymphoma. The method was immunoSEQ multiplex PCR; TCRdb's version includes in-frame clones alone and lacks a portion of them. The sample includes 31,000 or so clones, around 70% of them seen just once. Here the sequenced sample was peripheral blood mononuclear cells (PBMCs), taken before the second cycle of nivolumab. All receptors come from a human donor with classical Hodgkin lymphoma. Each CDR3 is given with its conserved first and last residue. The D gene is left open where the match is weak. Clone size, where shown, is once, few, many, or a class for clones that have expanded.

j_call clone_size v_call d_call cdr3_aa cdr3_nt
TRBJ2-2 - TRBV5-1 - CASSWGGQNTGELFF TGCGCCAGCAGCTGGGGCGGACAGAACACCGGGGAGCTGTTTTTT
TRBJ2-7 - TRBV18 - CASSQGTATYEQYF TGTGCCAGCTCACAAGGGACGGCTACCTACGAGCAGTACTTC
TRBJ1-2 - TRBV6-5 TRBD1 CASSGTGSGNYGYTF TGTGCCAGCAGTGGGACAGGGTCGGGTAACTATGGCTACACCTTC
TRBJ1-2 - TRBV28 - CASTLHRANYGYTF TGTGCCAGCACCCTTCACAGGGCTAACTATGGCTACACCTTC
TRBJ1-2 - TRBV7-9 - CASSLAAAIPYGYTF TGTGCCAGCAGCTTAGCGGCAGCGATCCCTTATGGCTACACCTTC
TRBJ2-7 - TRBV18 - CASSRRKETYEQYF TGTGCCAGCTCACGACGGAAAGAGACCTACGAGCAGTACTTC
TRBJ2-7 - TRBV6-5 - CASSPDLYEQYF TGTGCCAGCAGCCCCGATTTGTACGAGCAGTACTTC
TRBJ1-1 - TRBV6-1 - CASSLGGDTEAFF TGTGCCAGCAGTCTCGGGGGCGACACTGAAGCTTTCTTT
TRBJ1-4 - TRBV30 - CAWSRGHPNEKLFF TGTGCCTGGAGTAGGGGACACCCTAATGAAAAACTGTTTTTT
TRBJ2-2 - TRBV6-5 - CASRVLAGELFF TGTGCCAGCAGGGTCCTGGCCGGGGAGCTGTTTTTT
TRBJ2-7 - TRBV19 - CASSYMGEQYF TGTGCCAGTAGCTACATGGGCGAGCAGTACTTC
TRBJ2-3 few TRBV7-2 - CASSPPPRVLTSTDTQYF TGTGCCAGCAGCCCCCCCCCGCGGGTCCTAACTAGCACAGATACGCAGTATTTT
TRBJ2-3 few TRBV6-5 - CASSYSGGTDTQYF TGTGCCAGCAGTTACTCGGGCGGGACAGATACGCAGTATTTT
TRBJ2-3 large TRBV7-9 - CASRVGGGDTQYF TGTGCCAGCAGGGTGGGAGGAGGGGATACGCAGTATTTT
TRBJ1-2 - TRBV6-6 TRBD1 CASSPGQGNGYTF TGTGCCAGCAGTCCGGGACAGGGGAATGGCTACACCTTC
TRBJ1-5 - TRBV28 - CASNRRRENQPQHF TGTGCCAGCAACCGTAGGAGGGAGAATCAGCCCCAGCATTTT
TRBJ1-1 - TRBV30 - CAWSVFSGAWAEAFF TGTGCCTGGAGTGTATTTTCCGGGGCGTGGGCTGAAGCTTTCTTT
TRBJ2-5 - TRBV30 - CAWSSQETQYF TGTGCCTGGAGCAGCCAAGAGACCCAGTACTTC
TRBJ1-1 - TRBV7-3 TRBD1 CASSLGGTNTEAFF TGTGCCAGCAGCCTAGGGGGCACGAACACTGAAGCTTTCTTT
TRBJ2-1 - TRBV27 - CASSLTGSELGEQFF TGTGCCAGCAGTCTTACAGGGTCTGAACTAGGGGAGCAGTTCTTC
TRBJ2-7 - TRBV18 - CASSPRQARNNEQYF TGTGCCAGCTCACCCAGGCAGGCCAGGAATAACGAGCAGTACTTC
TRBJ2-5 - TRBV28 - CASSLNFETQYF TGTGCCAGCAGTTTAAATTTTGAGACCCAGTACTTC
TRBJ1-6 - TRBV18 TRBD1 CASSPGTGNSPLHF TGTGCCAGCTCACCGGGGACAGGGAACTCACCCCTCCACTTT
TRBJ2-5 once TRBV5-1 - CASSFPSQETQYF TGCGCCAGCAGCTTCCCTTCCCAAGAGACCCAGTACTTC
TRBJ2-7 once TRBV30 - CACKRMGQMYEQYF TGTGCCTGCAAGCGGATGGGGCAGATGTACGAGCAGTACTTC
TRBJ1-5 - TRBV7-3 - CASSQTGDQPQHF TGTGCCAGCAGCCAGACGGGGGATCAGCCCCAGCATTTT
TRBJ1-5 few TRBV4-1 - CASSQDQGGDQPQHF TGCGCCAGCAGCCAAGATCAGGGAGGGGATCAGCCCCAGCATTTT
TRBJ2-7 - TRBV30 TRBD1 CAWSVGGPYEQYF TGTGCCTGGAGTGTAGGGGGCCCCTACGAGCAGTACTTC
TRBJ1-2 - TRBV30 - CACQGVFYGYTF TGTGCCTGCCAGGGCGTATTCTATGGCTACACCTTC
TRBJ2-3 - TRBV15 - CATSRGRMSGYTDTQYF TGTGCCACCAGCAGAGGCCGGATGAGCGGGTACACAGATACGCAGTATTTT
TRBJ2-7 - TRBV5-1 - CASSMPTIPYEQYF TGCGCCAGCAGCATGCCGACGATACCCTACGAGCAGTACTTC
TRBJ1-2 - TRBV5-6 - CASVGLGAGYGYTF TGTGCCAGCGTGGGGCTGGGGGCAGGGTATGGCTACACCTTC
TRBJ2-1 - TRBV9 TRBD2 CASSVSGSSYNEQFF TGTGCCAGCAGCGTCAGCGGGAGCTCCTACAATGAGCAGTTCTTC
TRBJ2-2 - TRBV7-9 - CASSLGPSAAHGELFF TGTGCCAGCAGCTTAGGACCCTCGGCAGCTCACGGGGAGCTGTTTTTT
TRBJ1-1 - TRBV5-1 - CASSLEGMNTEAFF TGCGCCAGCAGCTTGGAAGGGATGAACACTGAAGCTTTCTTT
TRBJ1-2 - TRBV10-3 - CAISGGWSSGYTF TGTGCCATCAGTGGAGGTTGGTCTAGTGGCTACACCTTC
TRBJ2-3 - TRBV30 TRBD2 CAWTGGWDTQYF TGTGCCTGGACGGGGGGGTGGGATACGCAGTATTTT
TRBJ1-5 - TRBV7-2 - CASSLAGLSKSNQPQHF TGTGCCAGCAGCTTAGCCGGACTCTCGAAGAGCAATCAGCCCCAGCATTTT
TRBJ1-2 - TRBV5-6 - CASILREEGGYTF TGTGCCAGCATCCTCAGGGAGGAAGGTGGCTACACCTTC
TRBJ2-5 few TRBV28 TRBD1 CASNPPGTGDGGTQYF TGTGCCAGCAACCCCCCCGGGACAGGGGATGGGGGGACCCAGTACTTC
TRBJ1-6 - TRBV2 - CASGLVRSPLHF TGTGCCAGCGGCCTGGTGAGGTCACCCCTCCACTTT
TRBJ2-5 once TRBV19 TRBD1 CASSIKRRTGIAETQYF TGTGCCAGTAGTATAAAGAGGCGGACAGGGATCGCAGAGACCCAGTACTTC
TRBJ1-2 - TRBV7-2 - CASRLAANYGYTF TGTGCCAGCAGGTTAGCAGCTAACTATGGCTACACCTTC